This TCR beta chain derives from a study of beta chain features in type 1 diabetes. Looking at the study overall: Over all samples combined, some 99,000,000 sorted cells were examined.

The V gene's germline CDR1 is MDHEN and CDR2 SYDVKM. The CDR3 has 14 residues. The V end was cut by 2 bases, the J end by 2 bases, with 10 bases between. The authors reverse transcribed all of the isolated RNA, so sequencing captured expressed TCRB transcripts. Using immunoSEQ multiplex PCR, the repertoire was profiled, and TCRdb retains in-frame clones only, with some absent. The sample carries 310,000 or so clones, 8% recorded once. The chain uses TRBV28 and TRBJ2-7; possibly TRBD1 or TRBD2 for D (6 bases each). The sample was central memory CD4+ T cells from blood. The receptor's source is a woman between 18 and 29 years old in good health. CDR3 sequence (DNA): TGTGCCAGCAGTTTACCGGGGGCTACCTACGAGCAGTACTTC. This translates into CASSLPGATYEQYF.